Following are 11 T cell receptor beta chains from one sample sequenced in a study of blood T cell repertoires in COVID-19. Generated by immunoSEQ multiplex PCR, the TCRdb table keeps only in-frame clones and is missing some. The sample contains some 120,000 clones, 90% of which appear only once. Material: peripheral blood. The receptors stem from a human donor with active COVID-19. The donor label of this sample is uncertain.

The chain links TRBV7-2 to TRBJ2-7, with TRBD2 matching 7 bases. Germline CDR1 and CDR2: SGHTA and FQGNSA. This CDR3 has 14 residues. V dropped 2 bases and J dropped 2; count of bases not matched to a gene: 3. This chain's CDR3 is CASSLTAGAYEQYF. The CDR3 nucleotides read TGTGCCAGCAGCTTAACCGCGGGGGCCTACGAGCAGTACTTC.

The chain carries TRBV18 and TRBJ1-1, with no clear D. The V gene lost 4 bases and the J gene lost 6 bases, with 9 bases spanning the gap. There are 12 residues in the CDR3. CDR1 KGHSH and CDR2 LQKENI come from the germline V gene. The CDR3 region has the DNA TGTGCCAGCTCACAAGGTAGCGCTGAAGCTTTCTTT. Residues: CASSQGSAEAFF. Full variable domain (outside the CDR3, taken from reference TRBV18 and TRBJ1-1): NAGVMQNPRHLVRRRGQEARLRCSPMKGHSHVYWYRQLPEEGLKFMVYLQKENIIDESGMPKERFSAEFPKEGPSILRIQQVVRGDSAAYFCASSQGSAEAFFGQGTRLTVV.

The chain uses TRBV11-3 and TRBJ1-1; weak D call: TRBD1 (6 bases). The CDR3 is 14 amino acids. The V end was cut by 5 bases, the J end by 0 bases, with 10 bases between. Germline CDR1 reads SGHNT; CDR2 reads YENEEA. This chain's CDR3 is CASSQSGVNTEAFF. DNA of the CDR3: TGTGCCAGCAGCCAATCAGGGGTGAACACTGAAGCTTTCTTT. The whole variable domain, filled in from reference TRBV11-3 and TRBJ1-1, reads EAGVVQSPRYKIIEKKQPVAFWCNPISGHNTLYWYLQNLGQGPELLIRYENEEAVDDSQLPKDRFSAERLKGVDSTLKIQPAELGDSAVYLCASSQSGVNTEAFFGQGTRLTVV.

The genes are TRBV5-4 and TRBJ1-2; the D gene is possibly TRBD1 (5 bases). Germline CDR1 is SGHNT and CDR2 is YYREEE (reference sequence). V was shortened by 0 bases and J by 5 bases, with 14 bases between the two germline ends. The CDR3 has 15 residues. CDR3 sequence (DNA): TGTGCCAGCAGCTTGGCCGGCAGGGTGGGTTATGGCTACACCTTC. Protein sequence: CASSLAGRVGYGYTF.

The chain combines TRBV19 with TRBJ1-5, with TRBD1 identical over 7 bases. The germline gives CDR1 LNHDA, CDR2 SQIVND (reference sequence). The CDR3 has 15 amino acids. The V gene end was trimmed by 6 bases and the J gene end by 4 bases; junction bases not matched to a gene: 9. This chain's CDR3 is CASRGLETGNQPQHF. The CDR3, as DNA: TGTGCCAGTAGAGGTCTCGAGACAGGGAATCAGCCCCAGCATTTT.

The chain combines TRBV4-1 with TRBJ2-5, with TRBD1 matching 9 bases. V shed 1 base, J shed 5 bases, and the junction held 11 bases outside the gene matches. Germline CDR1 and CDR2: MGHRA and YSYEKL. The CDR3 has 17 amino acids. The CDR3: CASSQGLLQGARETQYF. As DNA, the CDR3 is TGCGCCAGCAGCCAAGGACTACTACAGGGGGCGCGGGAGACCCAGTACTTC.

This clone appeared once. V gene TRBV9 combines with J gene TRBJ2-1, with TRBD2 identical over 7 bases. The CDR3 has 15 amino acids. Unmatched junction bases numbered 7, after V lost 5 bases and J lost 2 bases. CDR1 and CDR2 from the germline V gene are SGDLS and YYNGEE. CDR3 sequence (DNA): TGTGCCAGCAGTAGTGGGGGGACTACCTACAATGAGCAGTTCTTC. Its translation is CASSSGGTTYNEQFF.

V and J are TRBV12-3 or TRBV12-4 and TRBJ1-5; tentatively, D is TRBD1 (5 bases). This CDR3 region has 13 residues. Deletions cut 1 base from V and 5 bases from J, with 6 bases between. CDR3 in DNA: TGTGCCAGCAGTTTAGAGGGGTATCAGCCCCAGCATTTT. This translates into CASSLEGYQPQHF.

The chain employs TRBV6-6 and TRBJ1-1, with TRBD1 matching over 9 bases. The CDR3 is 15 residues long. Trimming at V came to 5 bases and at J to 5 bases, leaving 9 bases not matched to a gene. In germline, CDR1 is MNHNY, CDR2 SVGAGI (reference sequence). The CDR3 here is CASSRNRGRQTEAFF. The CDR3 nucleotides are TGTGCCAGCAGTCGGAACAGGGGGCGCCAGACTGAAGCTTTCTTT.

CDR3 sequence reads: CASSRTGTGMTEAFF. As DNA, the CDR3 is TGCGCCAGCAGCCGAACCGGGACAGGGATGACTGAAGCTTTCTTT. J is TRBJ1-1 and V is TRBV4-3; 9 positions match TRBD1. Germline V gives CDR1 LGHNA, CDR2 YSLEER. Trimming at V came to 4 bases and at J to 5 bases, leaving 8 bases not matched to a gene. This CDR3 is 15 amino acids long.

A note on this clone: At one end the junction does not follow the germline gene, possibly because of a read error. The rearrangement uses TRBV13 and TRBJ2-1; TRBD1 aligns across 11 bases. From germline, CDR1 is PRHDT and CDR2 FYEKMQ (reference sequence). The CDR3 length is 15 residues. Written as DNA, the CDR3 is TGTGCCAGCAGCGTAGGACAGGGGGCCAACAATGAGCAGTTCTTC. It encodes CASSVGQGANNEQFF.